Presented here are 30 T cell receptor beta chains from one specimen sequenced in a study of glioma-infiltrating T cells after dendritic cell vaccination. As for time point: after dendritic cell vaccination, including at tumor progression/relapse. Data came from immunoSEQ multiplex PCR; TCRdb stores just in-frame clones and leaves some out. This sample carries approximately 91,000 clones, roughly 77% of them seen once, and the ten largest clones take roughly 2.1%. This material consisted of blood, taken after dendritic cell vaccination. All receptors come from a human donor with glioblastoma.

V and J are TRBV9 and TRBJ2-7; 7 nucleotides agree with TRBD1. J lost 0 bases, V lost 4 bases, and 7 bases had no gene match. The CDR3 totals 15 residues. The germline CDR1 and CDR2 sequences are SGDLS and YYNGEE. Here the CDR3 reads CASSPQQGLSYEQYF. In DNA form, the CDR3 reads TGTGCCAGCAGCCCGCAACAGGGGCTCTCCTACGAGCAGTACTTC.

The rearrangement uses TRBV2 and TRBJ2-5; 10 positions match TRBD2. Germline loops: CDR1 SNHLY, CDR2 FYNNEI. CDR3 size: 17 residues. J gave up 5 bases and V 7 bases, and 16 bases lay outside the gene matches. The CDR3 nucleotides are TGTGCCAGCACCGAAAGTCTTCCTAGCGGGAGTGGGGAGACCCAGTACTTC. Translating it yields CASTESLPSGSGETQYF.

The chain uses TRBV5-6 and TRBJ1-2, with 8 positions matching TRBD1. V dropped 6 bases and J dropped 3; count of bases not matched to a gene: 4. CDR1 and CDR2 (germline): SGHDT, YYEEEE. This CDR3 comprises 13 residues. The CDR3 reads CASTADRDYGYTF. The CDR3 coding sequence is TGTGCCAGCACCGCGGACAGGGACTATGGCTACACCTTC.

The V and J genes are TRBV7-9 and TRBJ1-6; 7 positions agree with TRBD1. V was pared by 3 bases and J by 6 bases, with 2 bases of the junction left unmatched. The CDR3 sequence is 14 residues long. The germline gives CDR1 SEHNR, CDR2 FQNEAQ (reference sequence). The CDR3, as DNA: TGTGCCAGCAGCTTGGGACAGACTAATTCACCCCTCCACTTT. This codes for CASSLGQTNSPLHF.

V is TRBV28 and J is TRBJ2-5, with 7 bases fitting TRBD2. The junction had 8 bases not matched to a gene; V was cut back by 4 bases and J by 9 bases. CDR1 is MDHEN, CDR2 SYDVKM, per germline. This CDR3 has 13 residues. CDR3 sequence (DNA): TGTGCCAGCAGTTCCCAGCTCCGGGGGGCCCAGTACTTC. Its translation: CASSSQLRGAQYF. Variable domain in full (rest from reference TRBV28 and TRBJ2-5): DVKVTQSSRYLVKRTGEKVFLECVQDMDHENMFWYRQDPGLGLRLIYFSYDVKMKEKGDIPEGYSVSREKKERFSLILESASTNQTSMYLCASSSQLRGAQYFGPGTRLLVL.

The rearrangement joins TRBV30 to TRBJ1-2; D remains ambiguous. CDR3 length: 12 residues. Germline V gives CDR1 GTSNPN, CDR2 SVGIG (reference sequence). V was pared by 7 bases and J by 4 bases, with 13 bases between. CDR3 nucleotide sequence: TGTGCCTCTAACGCCGCGCCCTATGGCTACACCTTC. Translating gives CASNAAPYGYTF.

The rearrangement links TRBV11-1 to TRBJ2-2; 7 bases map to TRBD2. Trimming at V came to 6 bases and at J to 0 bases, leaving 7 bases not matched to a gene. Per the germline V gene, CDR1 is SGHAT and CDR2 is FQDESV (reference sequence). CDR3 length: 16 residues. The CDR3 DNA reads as TGTGCCAGCAGTCTTCAGGCGGGGGCGAACACCGGGGAGCTGTTTTTT. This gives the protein CASSLQAGANTGELFF.

CDR3 nucleotide sequence: TGCGCCAGCAGCTTGGCACAGCAGAACACTGAAGCTTTCTTT. Protein sequence: CASSLAQQNTEAFF. The gene calls are TRBV5-1 and TRBJ1-1; D not resolved. Germline-derived CDR1 and CDR2 are SGHRS and YFSETQ. V was trimmed by 0 bases and J by 1 base, leaving 7 bases between them. The CDR3 spans 14 residues.

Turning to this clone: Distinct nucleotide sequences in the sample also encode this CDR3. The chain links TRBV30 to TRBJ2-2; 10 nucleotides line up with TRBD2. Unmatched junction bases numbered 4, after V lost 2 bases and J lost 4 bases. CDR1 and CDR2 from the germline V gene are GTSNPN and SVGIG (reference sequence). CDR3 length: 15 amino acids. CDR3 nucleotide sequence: TGTGCCTGGAGTCATGGACTAGCGGCCACCGGGGAGCTGTTTTTT. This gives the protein CAWSHGLAATGELFF.

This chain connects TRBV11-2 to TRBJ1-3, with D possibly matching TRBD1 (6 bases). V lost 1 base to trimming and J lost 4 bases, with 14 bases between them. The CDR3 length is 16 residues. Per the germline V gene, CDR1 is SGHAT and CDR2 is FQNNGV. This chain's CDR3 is CASSLVFTGSGNTIYF. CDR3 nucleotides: TGTGCCAGCAGCTTAGTGTTCACAGGGTCAGGAAACACCATATATTTT.

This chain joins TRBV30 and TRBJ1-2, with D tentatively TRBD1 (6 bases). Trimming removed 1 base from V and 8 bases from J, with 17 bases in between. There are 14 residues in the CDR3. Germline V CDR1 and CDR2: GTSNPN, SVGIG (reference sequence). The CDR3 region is CAWSDQGLGYGYTF. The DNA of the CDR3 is TGTGCCTGGAGTGACCAGGGGTTGGGCTACGGCTACACCTTC.

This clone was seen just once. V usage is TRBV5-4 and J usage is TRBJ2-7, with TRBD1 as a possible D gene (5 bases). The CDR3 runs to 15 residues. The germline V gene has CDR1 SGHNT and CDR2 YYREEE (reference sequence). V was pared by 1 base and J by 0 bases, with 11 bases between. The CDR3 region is CASSLQGSSSYEQYF. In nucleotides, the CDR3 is TGTGCCAGCAGCTTGCAGGGTTCCAGCTCCTACGAGCAGTACTTC.

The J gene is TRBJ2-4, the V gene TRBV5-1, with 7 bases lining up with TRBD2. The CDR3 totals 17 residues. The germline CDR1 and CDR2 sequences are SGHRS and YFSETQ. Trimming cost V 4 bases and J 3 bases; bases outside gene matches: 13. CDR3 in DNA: TGCGCCAGCAGCACCGGGAGCGGGACTGGGGTCAAAAACATTCAGTACTTC. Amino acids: CASSTGSGTGVKNIQYF.

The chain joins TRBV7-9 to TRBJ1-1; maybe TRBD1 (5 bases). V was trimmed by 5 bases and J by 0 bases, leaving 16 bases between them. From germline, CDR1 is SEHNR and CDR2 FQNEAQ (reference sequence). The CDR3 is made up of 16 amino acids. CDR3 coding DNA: TGTGCCAGCAGCCTAGTTGGGGCGGCCCTGAACACTGAAGCTTTCTTT. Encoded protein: CASSLVGAALNTEAFF.

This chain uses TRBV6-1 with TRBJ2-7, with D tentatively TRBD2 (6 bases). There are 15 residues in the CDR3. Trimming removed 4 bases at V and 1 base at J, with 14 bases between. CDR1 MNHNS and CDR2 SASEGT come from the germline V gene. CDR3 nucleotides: TGTGCCAGCAGTGCCACTAGCTTGGGATCCTACGAGCAGTACGTC. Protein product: CASSATSLGSYEQYV.

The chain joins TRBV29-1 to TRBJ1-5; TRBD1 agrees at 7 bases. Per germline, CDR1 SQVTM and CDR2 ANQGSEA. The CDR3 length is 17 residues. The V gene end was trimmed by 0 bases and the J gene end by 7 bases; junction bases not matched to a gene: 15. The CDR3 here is CSVEDYFFTGDGQPQHF. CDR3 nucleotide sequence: TGCAGCGTTGAAGATTATTTTTTTACAGGGGATGGCCAGCCCCAGCATTTT.

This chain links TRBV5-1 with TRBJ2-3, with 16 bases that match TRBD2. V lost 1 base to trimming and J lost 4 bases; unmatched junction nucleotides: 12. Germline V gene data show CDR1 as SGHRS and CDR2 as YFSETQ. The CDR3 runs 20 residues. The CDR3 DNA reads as TGCGCCAGCAGCTTGAAGTATCAGCTCGGGACTAGCGGGGGGGCAGATACGCAGTATTTT. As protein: CASSLKYQLGTSGGADTQYF. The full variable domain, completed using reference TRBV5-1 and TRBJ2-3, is KAGVTQTPRYLIKTRGQQVTLSCSPISGHRSVSWYQQTPGQGLQFLFEYFSETQRNKGNFPGRFSGRQFSNSRSEMNVSTLELGDSALYLCASSLKYQLGTSGGADTQYFGPGTRLTVL.

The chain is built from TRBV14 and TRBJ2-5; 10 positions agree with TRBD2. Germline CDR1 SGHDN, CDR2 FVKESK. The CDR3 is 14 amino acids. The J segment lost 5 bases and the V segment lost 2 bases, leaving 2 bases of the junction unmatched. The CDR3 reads CASSQTSGVETQYF. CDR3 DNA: TGTGCCAGCAGCCAAACTAGCGGGGTGGAGACCCAGTACTTC.

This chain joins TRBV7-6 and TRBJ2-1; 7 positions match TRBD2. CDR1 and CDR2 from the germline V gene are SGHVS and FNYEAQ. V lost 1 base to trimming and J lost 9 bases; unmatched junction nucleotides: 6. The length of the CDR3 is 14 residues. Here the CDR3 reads CASSLEGRATEQFF. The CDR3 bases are TGTGCCAGCAGCTTAGAAGGGAGGGCCACTGAGCAGTTCTTC.

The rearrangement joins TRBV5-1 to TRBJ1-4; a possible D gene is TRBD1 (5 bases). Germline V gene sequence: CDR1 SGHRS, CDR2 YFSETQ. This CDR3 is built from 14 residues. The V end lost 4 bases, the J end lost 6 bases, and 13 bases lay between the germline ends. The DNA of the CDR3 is TGCGCCAGCAGCGCTGGGGGGTCAGATGAAAAACTGTTTTTT. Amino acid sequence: CASSAGGSDEKLFF.

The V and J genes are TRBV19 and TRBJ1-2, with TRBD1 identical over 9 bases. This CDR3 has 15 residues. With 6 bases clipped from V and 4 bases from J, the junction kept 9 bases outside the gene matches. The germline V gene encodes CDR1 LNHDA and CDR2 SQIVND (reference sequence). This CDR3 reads CASRTDRGTPYGYTF. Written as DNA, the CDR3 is TGTGCCAGTAGAACGGACAGGGGCACACCCTATGGCTACACCTTC.

Here the CDR3 DNA reads TGTGCCAGCAGTTTGACTAGCGGGGGTACCTACGAGCAGTACTTC. This encodes CASSLTSGGTYEQYF. The V and J genes are TRBV6-5 and TRBJ2-7, with 12 positions matching TRBD2. The CDR3 runs 15 residues. V trimming: 4 bases; J trimming: 2 bases; junction bases outside the gene matches: 3. Germline CDR1 reads MNHEY; CDR2 reads SVGAGI.

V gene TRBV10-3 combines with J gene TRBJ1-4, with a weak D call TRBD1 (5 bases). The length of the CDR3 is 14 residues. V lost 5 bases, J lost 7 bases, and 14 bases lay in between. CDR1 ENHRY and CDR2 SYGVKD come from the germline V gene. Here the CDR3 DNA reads TGTGCCATCAGTTCCCCCGGGACTGGTGAAAAACTGTTTTTT. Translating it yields CAISSPGTGEKLFF.

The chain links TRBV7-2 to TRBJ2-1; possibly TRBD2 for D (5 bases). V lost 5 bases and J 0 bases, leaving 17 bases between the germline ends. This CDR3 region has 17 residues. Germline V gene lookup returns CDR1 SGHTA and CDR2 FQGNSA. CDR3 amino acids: CASSLRRRSSSYNEQFF. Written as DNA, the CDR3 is TGTGCCAGCAGCCTAAGGAGGCGGTCCAGCTCCTACAATGAGCAGTTCTTC.

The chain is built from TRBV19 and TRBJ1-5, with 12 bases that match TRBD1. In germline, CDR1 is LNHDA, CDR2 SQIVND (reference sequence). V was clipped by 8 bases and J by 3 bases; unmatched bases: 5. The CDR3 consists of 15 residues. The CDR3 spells CASGTGGAVNQPQHF. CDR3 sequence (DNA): TGTGCCAGTGGGACAGGGGGCGCCGTCAATCAGCCCCAGCATTTT.

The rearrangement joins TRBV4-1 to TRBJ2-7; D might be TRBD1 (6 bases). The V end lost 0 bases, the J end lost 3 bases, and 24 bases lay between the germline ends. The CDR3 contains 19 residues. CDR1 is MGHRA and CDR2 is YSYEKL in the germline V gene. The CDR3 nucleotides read TGCGCCAGCAGCCAAGATCATTACAGGGTCCTACGGGGAATCTACGAGCAGTACTTC. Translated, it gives CASSQDHYRVLRGIYEQYF.

The CDR3 protein is CASSDEQGDEQYV. The CDR3 nucleotides are TGTGCCAGCAGTGACGAACAGGGGGACGAGCAGTACGTC. The rearrangement links TRBV6-1 to TRBJ2-7; 8 bases match TRBD1. This CDR3 is 13 amino acids long. Trimming cost V 3 bases and J 5 bases; bases outside gene matches: 3. The germline gives CDR1 MNHNS, CDR2 SASEGT.

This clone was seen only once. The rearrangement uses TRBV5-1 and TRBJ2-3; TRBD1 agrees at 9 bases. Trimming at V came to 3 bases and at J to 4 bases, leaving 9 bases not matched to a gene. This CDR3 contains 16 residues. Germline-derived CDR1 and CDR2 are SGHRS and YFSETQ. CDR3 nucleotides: TGCGCCAGCAGCTCTATGACAGGGGGGGGTGCAGATACGCAGTATTTT. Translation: CASSSMTGGGADTQYF.

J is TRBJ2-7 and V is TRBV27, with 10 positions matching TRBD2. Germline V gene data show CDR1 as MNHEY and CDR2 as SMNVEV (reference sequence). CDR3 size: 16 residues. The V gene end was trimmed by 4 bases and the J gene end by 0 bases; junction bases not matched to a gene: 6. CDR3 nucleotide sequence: TGTGCCAGCAGTTCTAAAGCGGGAGGGACCTCCTACGAGCAGTACGTC. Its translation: CASSSKAGGTSYEQYV.

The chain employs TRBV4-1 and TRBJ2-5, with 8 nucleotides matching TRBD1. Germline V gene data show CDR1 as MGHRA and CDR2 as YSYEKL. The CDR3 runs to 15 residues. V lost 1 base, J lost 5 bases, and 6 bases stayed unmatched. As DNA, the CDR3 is TGCGCCAGCAGCCAAGTGGGTCAGGGGGCTGAGACCCAGTACTTC. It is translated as CASSQVGQGAETQYF.